Below are 24 T cell receptor beta chains sequenced from a single sample in a study of blood T cell repertoires in COVID-19. Clones were sequenced by immunoSEQ multiplex PCR, and TCRdb holds only the in-frame ones, with some missing. The table records a few hundred thousand clones, around 87% of them present only once. The sample was PBMCs or T cells enriched from blood (not recorded which). The receptors stem from a man in his thirties or forties in a cohort exposed to, infected with or recovered from COVID-19 (not recorded which).

The rearrangement uses TRBV28 and TRBJ2-7; 9 bases map to TRBD1. Germline V lookup: CDR1 MDHEN, CDR2 SYDVKM. The CDR3 is 16 amino acids. V was clipped by 1 base and J by 9 bases; unmatched bases: 13. CDR3: CASSLLQGAPRYGQYF. As DNA, the CDR3 is TGTGCCAGCAGTTTATTACAGGGGGCGCCGAGGTATGGGCAGTACTTC.

The gene calls are TRBV2 and TRBJ1-1; a possible D gene is TRBD1 (5 bases). Germline values: CDR1 SNHLY, CDR2 FYNNEI. The V gene lost 5 bases and the J gene lost 1 base, with 17 bases spanning the gap. The CDR3 contains 16 residues. CDR3 protein: CASSPGVLRGNTEAFF. As DNA, the CDR3 is TGTGCCAGCAGTCCGGGGGTCCTCCGGGGGAACACTGAAGCTTTCTTT.

This chain joins TRBV4-1 and TRBJ2-2; possibly TRBD2 for D (6 bases). The CDR3 is 18 amino acids. CDR1 MGHRA and CDR2 YSYEKL come from the germline V gene. V was clipped by 3 bases and J by 3 bases, with 20 bases between them. The CDR3 region is CASSQIHSGTSHTGELFF. In nucleotides, the CDR3 is TGCGCCAGCAGCCAGATCCATAGCGGAACGTCGCACACCGGGGAGCTGTTTTTT.

J is TRBJ2-3 and V is TRBV27, with TRBD2 identical over 10 bases. Germline CDR1 MNHEY, CDR2 SMNVEV (reference sequence). The CDR3 sequence is 17 residues long. V lost 1 base, J lost 6 bases, and 10 bases stayed unmatched. The CDR3 sequence: CASSLLRTSGIGDTQYF. DNA of the CDR3: TGTGCCAGCAGTTTATTGAGGACTAGCGGCATTGGGGATACGCAGTATTTT.

This CDR3 is CASSPGTGRGDTEAFF. As DNA, the CDR3 is TGTGCCAGCAGCCCCGGGACAGGGAGAGGGGACACTGAAGCTTTCTTT. The gene calls are TRBV5-6 and TRBJ1-1; 9 bases line up with TRBD1. J gave up 3 bases and V 4 bases, and 10 bases lay outside the gene matches. The CDR3 totals 16 residues. CDR1 and CDR2 (germline): SGHDT, YYEEEE.

J is TRBJ1-1 and V is TRBV5-5; possible D gene TRBD1, 5 bases. V was pared by 0 bases and J by 4 bases, with 10 bases between. Germline V gene lookup returns CDR1 SGHKS and CDR2 YYEKEE (reference sequence). This CDR3 has 14 amino acids. In DNA, the CDR3 is TGTGCCAGCAGCTTGGGTGGGGGGTTCACTGAAGCTTTCTTT. This translates into CASSLGGGFTEAFF.

On this clone: An end of the junction does not agree with germline; a read error may underlie this. The chain joins TRBV7-7 to TRBJ2-2; D perhaps matches TRBD1 (6 bases). The CDR3 is made up of 14 amino acids. Looked up from germline, CDR1 is SSHAT and CDR2 is FNYEAQ (reference sequence). CDR3 sequence reads: CASSLEGVAGELFF. The CDR3 region has the DNA TGTGCTAGCAGCTTAGAGGGGGTAGCCGGGGAGCTGTTTTTT.

The genes are TRBV28 and TRBJ2-7, with D maybe TRBD1 (5 bases). Looked up from germline, CDR1 is MDHEN and CDR2 is SYDVKM. The CDR3 runs 14 residues. Between the trimmed V and J ends, which lost 3 bases and 6 bases, there was a span of 15 bases. CDR3 sequence (DNA): TGTGCCAGCAGTTTGGTTCAGGCAACAGGCGAGCAGTACTTC. Translated: CASSLVQATGEQYF.

The chain recombines TRBV28 with TRBJ2-7; 11 nucleotides line up with TRBD2. CDR3 length equals 15 residues. With 4 bases clipped from V and 1 base from J, the junction kept 3 bases outside the gene matches. Germline V CDR1 and CDR2: MDHEN, SYDVKM. The CDR3 loop reads CASSSGTSGSYEQYF. The CDR3 nucleotides read TGTGCCAGCAGTTCGGGGACTAGCGGTTCCTACGAGCAGTACTTC.

The V and J genes are TRBV3-1 (or the pseudogene TRBV3-2) and TRBJ2-7; 7 bases align to TRBD2. V shed 1 base and J 0 bases; nucleotides not matched to a gene: 3. Looked up from germline, CDR1 is LGHDT and CDR2 is YNNKEL (reference sequence). This CDR3 comprises 15 residues. CDR3 loop: CASSQARTSSYEQYF. CDR3 in DNA: TGTGCCAGCAGCCAAGCTCGGACTAGCTCCTACGAGCAGTACTTC.

The V call is TRBV7-3, the J call TRBJ1-1, with unresolved D. Germline loops: CDR1 SGHTA, CDR2 FQGTGA. The CDR3 is 15 amino acids. Trimming cost V 1 base and J 0 bases, with 9 bases left between them. The CDR3 DNA reads as TGTGCCAGCAGCTTAAGAGCGGGTCTGAACACTGAAGCTTTCTTT. Its protein is CASSLRAGLNTEAFF. Drawing the rest from reference TRBV7-3 and TRBJ1-1, the complete variable domain is GAGVSQTPSNKVTEKGKYVELRCDPISGHTALYWYRQSLGQGPEFLIYFQGTGAADDSGLPNDRFFAVRPEGSVSTLKIQRTERGDSAVYLCASSLRAGLNTEAFFGQGTRLTVV.

The CDR3 protein is CASKGASGAPNTGELFF. The DNA of the CDR3 is TGTGCCAGTAAGGGAGCGAGCGGAGCACCCAACACCGGGGAGCTGTTTTTT. This chain connects TRBV19 to TRBJ2-2; TRBD2 is a possible D gene (5 bases). The CDR3 length is 17 residues. Germline lookup yields CDR1 LNHDA and CDR2 SQIVND (reference sequence). V was pared by 7 bases and J by 2 bases, with 20 bases between.

The chain employs TRBV4-3 and TRBJ2-5; no definite D call. CDR1 is LGHNA and CDR2 is YSLEER in the germline V gene. V dropped 0 bases and J dropped 4 bases, with 18 bases sitting between them. The CDR3 contains 17 residues. The CDR3 DNA follows: TGCGCCAGCAGCCAAGAAGGCCCTGGAGAACTCCTAGAGACCCAGTACTTC. This sequence encodes CASSQEGPGELLETQYF.

The chain carries TRBV27 and TRBJ2-7; 7 bases align to TRBD1. The CDR3 has 16 residues. The V segment lost 3 bases and the J segment 1 base; nucleotides outside the gene matches: 9. Germline CDR1 MNHEY, CDR2 SMNVEV (reference sequence). The CDR3 sequence is CASSFRGNRGSYEQYF. For the CDR3, the DNA is TGTGCCAGCAGTTTCAGGGGGAATCGCGGGTCCTACGAGCAGTACTTC.

The chain couples TRBV6-5 to TRBJ2-1; 13 nucleotides agree with TRBD2. The CDR3 totals 16 residues. The J segment lost 8 bases and the V segment lost 3 bases, leaving 7 bases of the junction unmatched. In germline, CDR1 is MNHEY, CDR2 SVGAGI. The CDR3 spells CASSYRTSGSPDEQFF. The CDR3 DNA reads TGTGCCAGCAGTTATCGGACTAGCGGGAGTCCGGATGAGCAGTTCTTC.

This clone was found once. The chain joins TRBV28 to TRBJ2-7; D possibly corresponds to TRBD2 (5 bases). V was pared by 2 bases and J by 2 bases, with 7 bases between. Germline CDR1 reads MDHEN; CDR2 reads SYDVKM. The CDR3 is made up of 13 amino acids. CDR3 loop: CASSLSGPYEQYF. DNA for the CDR3: TGTGCCAGCAGTTTAAGCGGACCCTACGAGCAGTACTTC.

The rearrangement uses TRBV7-2 and TRBJ1-2; TRBD1 matches at 8 bases. The CDR3 spans 16 residues. V lost 4 bases and J lost 0; bases outside the gene matches: 7. Germline CDR1 SGHTA, CDR2 FQGNSA. The CDR3 loop is CASSSPSDRANYGYTF. The CDR3 DNA is TGTGCCAGCAGCTCCCCTTCGGACAGGGCTAACTATGGCTACACCTTC. Filled out from reference TRBV7-2 and TRBJ1-2, the complete variable domain reads GAGVSQSPSNKVTEKGKDVELRCDPISGHTALYWYRQSLGQGLEFLIYFQGNSAPDKSGLPSDRFSAERTGGSVSTLTIQRTQQEDSAVYLCASSSPSDRANYGYTFGSGTRLTVV.

The chain is built from TRBV29-1 and TRBJ2-1; possibly TRBD1 for D (6 bases). This CDR3 is 13 amino acids long. The germline V gene has CDR1 SQVTM and CDR2 ANQGSEA. Trimming took 4 bases from V and 2 from J, leaving 9 bases between them. CDR3: CSVAGDPYNEQFF. The DNA of the CDR3 is TGCAGCGTTGCAGGGGACCCCTACAATGAGCAGTTCTTC.

The chain joins TRBV5-8 to TRBJ2-4, with a possible D match to TRBD2 (5 bases). CDR3 size: 15 residues. The V gene's germline CDR1 is SGHTS and CDR2 YDEGEE. With 0 bases removed from V and 0 bases from J, the gap between germline ends came to 7 bases. The CDR3 bases are TGTGCCAGCAGCTTGGTCGGGGTAGCCAAAAACATTCAGTACTTC. This gives the protein CASSLVGVAKNIQYF. Based on the CDR3 plus reference TRBV5-8 and TRBJ2-4, the full variable domain is EAGVTQSPTHLIKTRGQQATLRCSPISGHTSVYWYQQALGLGLQFLLWYDEGEERNRGNFPPRFSGRQFPNYSSELNVNALELEDSALYLCASSLVGVAKNIQYFGAGTRLSVL.

The chain links TRBV11-3 to TRBJ2-1, with TRBD2 matching 13 bases. Germline lookup yields CDR1 SGHNT and CDR2 YENEEA. The CDR3 length is 17 residues. J was trimmed by 8 bases and V by 5 bases; bases with no gene match: 12. In DNA, the CDR3 is TGTGCCAGCAGCGCCCGGACTAGCGGGAGATCGGGCGATGAGCAGTTCTTC. Its protein product is CASSARTSGRSGDEQFF.

The chain uses TRBV20-1 and TRBJ1-2; D remains unclear. From germline, CDR1 is DFQATT and CDR2 SNEGSKA (reference sequence). Trimming shortened V by 6 bases and J by 8 bases, and 13 bases separated the two germline ends. CDR3 length: 11 residues. CDR3 protein: CSATLSSGYTF. The CDR3 DNA reads TGCAGTGCCACCCTATCATCAGGCTACACCTTC.

V and J are TRBV19 and TRBJ1-5; perhaps TRBD1 as D (5 bases). Per the germline V gene, CDR1 is LNHDA and CDR2 is SQIVND (reference sequence). The CDR3 is made up of 14 amino acids. V was cut by 5 bases and J by 5 bases, with 13 bases left in between. DNA for the CDR3: TGTGCCAGTAGTGCCTCCAGGGCGGATCAGCCCCAGCATTTT. The encoded protein is CASSASRADQPQHF.

This clone has just a few counts. J is TRBJ2-7 and V is TRBV6-2 or TRBV6-3, with D possibly TRBD1 on 5 matching bases. The V gene lost 0 bases and the J gene lost 6 bases, with 9 bases spanning the gap. Germline CDR1 reads MNHEY; CDR2 reads SVGEGT. The CDR3 length is 13 residues. This chain's CDR3 is CASSYSTGGEQYF. CDR3 in DNA: TGTGCCAGCAGTTACTCTACAGGCGGCGAGCAGTACTTC.

The chain links TRBV14 to TRBJ1-2; D gene unclear. The CDR3 sequence is 15 residues long. V lost 4 bases to trimming and J lost 5 bases, with 17 bases between them. CDR1 and CDR2 (germline): SGHDN, FVKESK. The CDR3 protein is CASSRLAQDEYGYTF. The CDR3 DNA reads as TGTGCCAGCAGCCGTCTTGCGCAGGATGAATATGGCTACACCTTC.